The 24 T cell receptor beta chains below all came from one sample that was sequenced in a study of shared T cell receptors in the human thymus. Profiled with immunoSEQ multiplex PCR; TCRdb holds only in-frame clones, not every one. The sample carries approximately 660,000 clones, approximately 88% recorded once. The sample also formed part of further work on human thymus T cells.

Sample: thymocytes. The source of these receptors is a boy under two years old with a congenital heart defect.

CDR3 DNA sequence: TGTGCCACCAGCAGAGATTCGGACAGGGGCCGATGGGTGCAGTTCTTC. Its protein product is CATSRDSDRGRWVQFF. The chain recombines TRBV15 with TRBJ2-1, with 9 bases lining up with TRBD1. The CDR3 contains 16 residues. CDR1 is LNHNV, CDR2 YYDKDF, per germline (reference sequence). V dropped 0 bases and J dropped 12; count of bases not matched to a gene: 12.

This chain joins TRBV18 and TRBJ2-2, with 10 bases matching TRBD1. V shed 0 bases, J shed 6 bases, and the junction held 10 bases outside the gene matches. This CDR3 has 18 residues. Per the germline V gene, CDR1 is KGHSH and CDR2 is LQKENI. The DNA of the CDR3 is TGTGCCAGCTCACCACCGATTTCGAGACAGGGGGCATCCGGGGAGCTGTTTTTT. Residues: CASSPPISRQGASGELFF. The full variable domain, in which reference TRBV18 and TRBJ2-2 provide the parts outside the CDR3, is NAGVMQNPRHLVRRRGQEARLRCSPMKGHSHVYWYRQLPEEGLKFMVYLQKENIIDESGMPKERFSAEFPKEGPSILRIQQVVRGDSAAYFCASSPPISRQGASGELFFGEGSRLTVL.

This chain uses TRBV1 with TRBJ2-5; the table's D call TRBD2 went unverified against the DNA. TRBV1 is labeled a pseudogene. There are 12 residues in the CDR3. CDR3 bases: TGCACCAGCTTTCGACTAGGAGAGACCCAGTACTTC. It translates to CTSFRLGETQYF.

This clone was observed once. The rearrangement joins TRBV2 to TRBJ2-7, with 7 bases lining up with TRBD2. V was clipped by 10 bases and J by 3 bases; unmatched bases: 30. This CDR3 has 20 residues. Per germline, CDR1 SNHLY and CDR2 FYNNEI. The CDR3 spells CAIQGRVVPGGGRERYEQYF. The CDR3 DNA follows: TGTGCCATCCAGGGTCGGGTTGTCCCCGGGGGTGGGCGGGAGCGCTACGAGCAGTACTTC. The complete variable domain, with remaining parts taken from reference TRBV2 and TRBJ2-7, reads EPEVTQTPSHQVTQMGQEVILRCVPISNHLYFYWYRQILGQKVEFLVSFYNNEISEKSEIFDDQFSVERPDGSNFTLKIRSTKLEDSAMYFCAIQGRVVPGGGRERYEQYFGPGTRLTVT.

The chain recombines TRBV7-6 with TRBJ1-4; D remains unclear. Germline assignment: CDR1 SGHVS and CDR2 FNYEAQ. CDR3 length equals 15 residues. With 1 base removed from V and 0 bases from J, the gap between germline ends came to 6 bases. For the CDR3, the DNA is TGTGCCAGCAGCTTAGAGCAGGCAACTAATGAAAAACTGTTTTTT. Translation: CASSLEQATNEKLFF.

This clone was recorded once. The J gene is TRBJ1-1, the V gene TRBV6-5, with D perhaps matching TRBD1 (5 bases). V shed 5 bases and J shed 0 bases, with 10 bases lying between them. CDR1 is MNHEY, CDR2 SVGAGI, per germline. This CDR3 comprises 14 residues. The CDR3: CASSRGVLNTEAFF. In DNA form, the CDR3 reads TGTGCCAGCAGTCGGGGGGTACTGAACACTGAAGCTTTCTTT.

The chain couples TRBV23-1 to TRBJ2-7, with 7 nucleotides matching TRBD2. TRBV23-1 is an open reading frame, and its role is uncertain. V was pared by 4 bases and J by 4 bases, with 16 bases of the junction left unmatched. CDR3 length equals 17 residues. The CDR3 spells CASSLLMAGVSRYEQYF. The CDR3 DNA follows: TGCGCCAGCAGTCTTTTAATGGCGGGAGTTAGTAGGTACGAGCAGTACTTC.

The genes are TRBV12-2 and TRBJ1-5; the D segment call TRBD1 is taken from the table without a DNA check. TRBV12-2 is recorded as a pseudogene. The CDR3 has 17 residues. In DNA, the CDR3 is TGTGCAAGTCGCTTAGGGGGATGGCAGGGGAACAATCAGCCCCAGCATTTT. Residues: CASRLGGWQGNNQPQHF.

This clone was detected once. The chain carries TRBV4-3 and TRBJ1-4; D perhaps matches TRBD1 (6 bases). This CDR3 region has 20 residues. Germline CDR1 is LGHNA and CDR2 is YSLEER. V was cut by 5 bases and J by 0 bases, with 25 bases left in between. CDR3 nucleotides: TGCGCCAGCAGCTACTCAGTTGGGACATTCGTCATTGCAACTAATGAAAAACTGTTTTTT. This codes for CASSYSVGTFVIATNEKLFF.

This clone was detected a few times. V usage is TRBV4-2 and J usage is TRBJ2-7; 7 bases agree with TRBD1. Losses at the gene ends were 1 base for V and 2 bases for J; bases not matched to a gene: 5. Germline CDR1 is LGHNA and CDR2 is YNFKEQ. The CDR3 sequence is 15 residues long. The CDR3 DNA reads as TGTGCCAGCAGCCAAGGGACAGGTCCGACCTACGAGCAGTACTTC. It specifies CASSQGTGPTYEQYF.

CDR3 sequence: CASSSGLAGGVPYEQYF. The CDR3 DNA sequence: TGTGCCAGCAGCAGCGGACTAGCGGGAGGGGTCCCCTACGAGCAGTACTTC. The chain uses TRBV7-2 and TRBJ2-7; 15 bases are shared with TRBD2. Germline CDR1 reads SGHTA; CDR2 reads FQGNSA. Trimming removed 5 bases from V and 2 bases from J; junction bases left unmatched: 7. The CDR3 totals 17 residues.

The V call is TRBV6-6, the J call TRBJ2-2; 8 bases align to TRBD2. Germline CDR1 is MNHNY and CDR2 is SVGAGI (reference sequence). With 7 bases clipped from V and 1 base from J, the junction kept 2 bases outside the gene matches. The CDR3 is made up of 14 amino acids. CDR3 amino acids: CASIREGNTGELFF. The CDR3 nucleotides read TGTGCCAGCATCCGGGAGGGGAACACCGGGGAGCTGTTTTTT.

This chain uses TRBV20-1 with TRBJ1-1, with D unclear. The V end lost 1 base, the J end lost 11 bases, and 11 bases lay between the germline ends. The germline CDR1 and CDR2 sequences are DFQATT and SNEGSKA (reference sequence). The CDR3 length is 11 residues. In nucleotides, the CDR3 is TGCAGTGCTAGAGGCGACATCCCCGCTTTCTTT. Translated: CSARGDIPAFF.

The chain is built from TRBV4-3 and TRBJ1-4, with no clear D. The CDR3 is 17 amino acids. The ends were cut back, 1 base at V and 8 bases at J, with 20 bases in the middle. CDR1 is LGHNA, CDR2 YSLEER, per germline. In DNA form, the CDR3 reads TGCGCCAGCAGCCAAGTCGTTACCAGCCACTCGGGGGAAAAACTGTTTTTT. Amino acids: CASSQVVTSHSGEKLFF.

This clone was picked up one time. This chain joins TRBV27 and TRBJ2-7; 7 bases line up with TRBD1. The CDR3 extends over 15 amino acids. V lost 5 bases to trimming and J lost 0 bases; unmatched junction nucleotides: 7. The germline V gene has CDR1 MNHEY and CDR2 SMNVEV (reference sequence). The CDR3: CASSAYRDSSYEQYF. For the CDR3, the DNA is TGTGCCAGCAGTGCTTACCGGGACAGCTCCTACGAGCAGTACTTC.

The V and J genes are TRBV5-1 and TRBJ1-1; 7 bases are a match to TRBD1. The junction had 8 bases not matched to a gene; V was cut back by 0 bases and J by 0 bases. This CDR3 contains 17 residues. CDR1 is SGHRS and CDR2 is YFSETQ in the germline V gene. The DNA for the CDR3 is TGCGCCAGCAGCTTGGCAAGGACAGGTGACCTGAACACTGAAGCTTTCTTT. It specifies CASSLARTGDLNTEAFF.

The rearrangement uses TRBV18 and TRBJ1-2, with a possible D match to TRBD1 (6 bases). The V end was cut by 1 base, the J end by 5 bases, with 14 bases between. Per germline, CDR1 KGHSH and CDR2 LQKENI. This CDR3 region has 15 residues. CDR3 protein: CASSPLGSTGYGYTF. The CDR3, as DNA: TGTGCCAGCTCACCACTCGGGTCGACAGGTTATGGCTACACCTTC.

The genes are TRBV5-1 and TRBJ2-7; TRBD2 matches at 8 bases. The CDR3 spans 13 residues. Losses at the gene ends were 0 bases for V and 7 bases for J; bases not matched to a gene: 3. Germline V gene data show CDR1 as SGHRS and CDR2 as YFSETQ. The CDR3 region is CASSLGLAREQYF. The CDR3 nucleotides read TGCGCCAGCAGCTTGGGACTAGCGCGAGAGCAGTACTTC.

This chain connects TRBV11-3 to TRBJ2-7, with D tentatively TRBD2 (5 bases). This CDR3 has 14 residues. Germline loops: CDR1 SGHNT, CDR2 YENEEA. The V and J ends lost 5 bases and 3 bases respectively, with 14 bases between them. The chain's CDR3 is CASSDPREGYEQYF. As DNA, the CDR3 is TGTGCCAGCAGCGACCCTCGGGAAGGCTACGAGCAGTACTTC.

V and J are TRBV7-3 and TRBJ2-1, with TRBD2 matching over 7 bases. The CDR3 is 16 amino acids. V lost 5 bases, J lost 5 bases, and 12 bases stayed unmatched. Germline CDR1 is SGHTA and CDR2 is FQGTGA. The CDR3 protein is CASSPHPRLADNEQFF. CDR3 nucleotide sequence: TGTGCCAGCAGCCCCCACCCTCGCCTAGCGGACAATGAGCAGTTCTTC.

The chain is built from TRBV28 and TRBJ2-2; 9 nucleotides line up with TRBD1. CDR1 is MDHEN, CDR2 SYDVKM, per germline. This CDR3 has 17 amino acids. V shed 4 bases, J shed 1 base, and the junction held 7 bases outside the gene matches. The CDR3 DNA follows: TGTGCCAGCAGTTCGATCCCGGGACAGGGGAACACCGGGGAGCTGTTTTTT. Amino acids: CASSSIPGQGNTGELFF.

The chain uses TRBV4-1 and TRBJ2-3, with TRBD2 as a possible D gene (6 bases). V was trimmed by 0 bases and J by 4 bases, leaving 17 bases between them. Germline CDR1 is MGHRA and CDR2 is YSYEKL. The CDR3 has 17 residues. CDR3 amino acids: CASSQEGGFRPADTQYF. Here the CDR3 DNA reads TGCGCCAGCAGCCAAGAAGGAGGGTTCCGGCCCGCAGATACGCAGTATTTT.

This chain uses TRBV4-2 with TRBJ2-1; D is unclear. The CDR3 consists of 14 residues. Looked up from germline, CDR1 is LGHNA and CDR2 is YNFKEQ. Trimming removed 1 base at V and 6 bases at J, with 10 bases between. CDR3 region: CASSQGLPPNEQFF. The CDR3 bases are TGTGCCAGCAGCCAAGGTCTACCCCCCAATGAGCAGTTCTTC.

CDR3 region: CSVLGAGNYGYTF. The CDR3 DNA follows: TGCAGCGTTTTAGGGGCGGGGAACTATGGCTACACCTTC. The chain joins TRBV29-1 to TRBJ1-2; D is possibly TRBD1 (5 bases). V was shortened by 5 bases and J by 2 bases, with 12 bases between the two germline ends. CDR3 length: 13 residues. CDR1 is SQVTM, CDR2 ANQGSEA, per germline.